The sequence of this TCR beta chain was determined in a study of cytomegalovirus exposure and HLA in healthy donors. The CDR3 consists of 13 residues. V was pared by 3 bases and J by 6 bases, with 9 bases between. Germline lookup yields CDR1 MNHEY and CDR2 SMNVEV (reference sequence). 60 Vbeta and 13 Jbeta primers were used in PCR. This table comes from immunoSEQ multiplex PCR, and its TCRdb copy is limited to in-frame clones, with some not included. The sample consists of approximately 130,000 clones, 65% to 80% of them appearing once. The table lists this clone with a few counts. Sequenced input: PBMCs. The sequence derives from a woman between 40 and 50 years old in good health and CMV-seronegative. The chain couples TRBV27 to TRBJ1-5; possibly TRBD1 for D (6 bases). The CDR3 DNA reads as TGTGCCAGCAGTTTCGGACAGTTTCAGCCCCAGCATTTT. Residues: CASSFGQFQPQHF.